The 4 T cell receptor beta chains in this list originate from one sample, sequenced in a study of blood T cell repertoires in COVID-19. This table comes from immunoSEQ multiplex PCR, and its TCRdb copy is limited to in-frame clones, with some not included. This sample carries under 250,000 clones, more than 70% of them seen once, and the ten largest clones take roughly 2.8%. Sequenced input: peripheral blood. These TCRs come from a man aged 50 or older with active or convalescent COVID-19.

The count of this clone is one. The CDR3: CATSRVGAPTYEQYF. Here the CDR3 DNA reads TGTGCCACCAGCAGAGTAGGGGCCCCGACCTACGAGCAGTACTTC. The V call is TRBV15, the J call TRBJ2-7, with D possibly being TRBD1 (5 bases). The V end was cut by 1 base, the J end by 2 bases, with 12 bases between. CDR1 is LNHNV and CDR2 is YYDKDF in the germline V gene (reference sequence). The CDR3 has 15 amino acids.

The gene calls are TRBV19 and TRBJ1-5, with D possibly matching TRBD1 (6 bases). The germline gives CDR1 LNHDA, CDR2 SQIVND (reference sequence). V was trimmed by 7 bases and J by 5 bases, leaving 9 bases between them. The CDR3 covers 12 residues. The CDR3 DNA reads TGTGCCAGTAACGGACAGCATCAGCCCCAGCATTTT. This sequence encodes CASNGQHQPQHF.

The chain is built from TRBV6-6 and TRBJ1-4; D not certain. CDR3 length equals 15 residues. Trimming left V 6 bases short and J 5 bases short, with 16 bases between. The germline gives CDR1 MNHNY, CDR2 SVGAGI (reference sequence). The CDR3: CASRRGPLRNEKLFF. In DNA form, the CDR3 reads TGTGCCAGCAGGAGAGGCCCGCTGCGAAATGAAAAACTGTTTTTT.

The V and J genes are TRBV30 and TRBJ1-3; the match to TRBD1 covers 7 bases. Trimming took 3 bases from V and 1 from J; bases not matched to a gene: 12. Germline V CDR1 and CDR2: GTSNPN, SVGIG (reference sequence). The CDR3 length is 17 residues. The CDR3, as DNA: TGTGCCTGGAGGCGATTAATGACAGGGCGGTCTGGAAACACCATATATTTT. Protein product: CAWRRLMTGRSGNTIYF. Looking up the rest from reference TRBV30 and TRBJ1-3 gives the full variable domain: SQTIHQWPATLVQPVGSPLSLECTVEGTSNPNLYWYRQAAGRGLQLLFYSVGIGQISSEVPQNLSASRPQDRQFILSSKKLLLSDSGFYLCAWRRLMTGRSGNTIYFGEGSWLTVV.